Sequencing of this TCR beta chain was carried out in a study of Graves' ophthalmopathy and Graves' hyperthyroidism. The CDR3 extends over 12 amino acids. Trimming pared 6 bases from V and 10 bases from J, leaving 15 bases between. Germline V gene lookup returns CDR1 MNHEY and CDR2 SVGAGI. The sequenced template was RNA, covering the TCR beta CDR3 region. In the first round, RT-PCR was carried out with HTBI primers, and a multiplex PCR formed the second round. Via MiXCR, TCRdb re-called the multiplex PCR reads, giving one row per CDR3 protein. The sample carries 500,000 to 800,000 distinct CDR3 sequences, roughly 39% recorded once.

The sequenced material came from peripheral blood. The receptor's source is an adult man with Graves' ophthalmopathy. V usage is TRBV6-5 and J usage is TRBJ1-1, with D uncertain. DNA of the CDR3: TGTGCCAGCAGGTACAGAGCGCGCGTAGCTTTCTTT. Protein: CASRYRARVAFF.